This T cell receptor (beta chain) stems from a study of beta chain features in type 1 diabetes (dated by TCRdb to the late 2010s). Study-level background: Mean age, gender distribution, total cell number and subset yield were not different between patients and healthy donors. A total of roughly 100 million sorted cells were examined across all samples, and the number of cells per subset was strongly correlated with RNA yield. In the study, TCRB repertoires of sorted circulating CD4+ T cell subsets from recently diagnosed type 1 diabetes patients were compared with those of matched healthy donors. Regulatory and stem cell-like memory subsets were obtained from only 8 patients and about 8 healthy donors, while naive and central memory subsets were obtained from all 28 donors. Broader findings and caveats from the paper: The naive, central memory and regulatory TCRB repertoires appeared to resemble one another more closely among patients than among healthy donors. Because cDNA was sequenced instead of genomic DNA, highly expressing activated cells could be over-represented, though the groups showed no difference in activation or CD3 levels. Shorter templates might be favored by PCR, yet because patient and control samples were amplified and corrected together, any such skew would affect both groups equally. At VDJ recombination sites, patients with type 1 diabetes made fewer insertions and deleted more nucleotides, a pattern implying thymic rearrangement abnormalities. Type 1 diabetes patients showed a moderate but significant shortening of TCRB CDR3 length in all four CD4+ subsets. Because the HLA sub-analyses included only small numbers of individuals, any influence of HLA type on TCRB rearrangement was left unresolved.

The High Capacity cDNA Reverse Transcription Kit was used to reverse transcribe all of the isolated RNA, meaning that expressed TCRB transcripts were what got sequenced. Deep immunoSEQ sequencing was applied to naive, central memory and regulatory T cell samples, giving an average of about 3.6 million total reads per sample. Sorted cells were lysed in RLT buffer, and RNA was extracted using DNase-treated RNeasy Micro or Mini kits according to cell number. To prevent cross-contamination, every cell subset was processed on its own, while patient and healthy donor samples were processed together. The immunoSEQ multiplex PCR was used to amplify TCRB sequences from cDNA, yielding 87-bp fragments that span the CDR3 region. The amplicons were sequenced using the Illumina HiSeq platform. The published analysis was carried out like this. Synthetic template baselines were used to correct PCR bias computationally, reads within Hamming distance 2 were collapsed, and singletons that could not be merged were discarded. Reads were aligned to IMGT to assign V, D and J genes, CDR3 length, and insertions or deletions at six rearrangement sites. Within each subset, clonotype counts were normalized to sorted cell number, and only after that were true diversity and Gini coefficients computed with the tcR R package. The overlap coefficient, calculated on TCRB nucleotide sequences, was used to quantify repertoire sharing. Drawn from immuneACCESS, this table holds only the in-frame rearrangements with V and J called that TCRdb kept. Clones are partly lost; checked studies trace under half to an unresolved V gene and leave the rest unexplained. The V and J calls and clone size were taken over from that table, and D and trimming were inferred from the DNA. The sample yields 150,000 to 200,000 clones; 9% to 10% were counted once. The biggest ten clones account for 2.3% of the sample.

Germline trimming: 3 bases from V, 6 bases from J; junction bases outside gene matches: 8. The germline V gene sets CDR1 to LGHNA and CDR2 to YSLEER. The CDR3 starts with the cysteine, ends with the phenylalanine, and has 17 residues. Kept here is only the CDR3 DNA, which spans 51 bases and is read in frame from base 1. This clone was detected a few times. The target of this receptor is not known. Per-nucleotide qualities are absent, and no much larger clonotype sits a single base away. From each donor, a single peripheral blood sample of around 120 mL on average was drawn into heparinised tubes. A BD FACSAria II was used to sort naive, central memory, regulatory and stem cell-like memory CD4+ T cells with a panel that included CD45RO, CCR7, CD25, CD127, CD95 and CD27. Purity was above 95% for every sorted population. PBMCs were isolated immediately by Lymphoprep density gradient centrifugation and stained directly without culture. So that batch effects would be minimized, each experiment stained and sorted samples in pairs, pairing one healthy donor with one patient.

The chain is made from TRBV4-3 and TRBJ2-2; 12 junctional bases match TRBD2. The material sequenced was central memory CD4+ T cells from blood. The clonotype originates from a woman aged 18-30 years in good health. The bases are TGCGCCAGCAGCCAGGGGCTAGCGGGGGGGCGGGCCGGGGAGCTGTTTTTT. The resulting protein is CASSQGLAGGRAGELFF.